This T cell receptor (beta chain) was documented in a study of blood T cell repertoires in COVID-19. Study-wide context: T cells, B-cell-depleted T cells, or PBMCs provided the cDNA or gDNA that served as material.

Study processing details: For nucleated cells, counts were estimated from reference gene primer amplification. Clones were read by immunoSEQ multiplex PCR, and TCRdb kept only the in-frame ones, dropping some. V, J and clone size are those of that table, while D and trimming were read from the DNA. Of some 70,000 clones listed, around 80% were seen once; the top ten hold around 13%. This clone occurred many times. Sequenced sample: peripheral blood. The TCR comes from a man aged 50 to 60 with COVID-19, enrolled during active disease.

The CDR3 nucleotides read TGTGCCAGCAGCCAACCTCCTACCGTGATGAACACTGAAGCTTTCTTT. It translates to CASSQPPTVMNTEAFF. The V and J genes are TRBV4-2 and TRBJ1-1; no clear D gene. The CDR3 runs to 16 residues. In germline, CDR1 is LGHNA, CDR2 YNFKEQ. V lost 2 bases to trimming and J lost 0 bases, with 13 bases between them.